Sequencing of this T cell receptor beta chain was carried out in a study of read filtering for tumor transcriptome and immune sequencing. On the study more broadly: Patients were 17 male and 13 to 15 female, mean age 65.9 years, range roughly 47 to 85. IR-seq gave about 3.5 to 10.27 million TCR reads per sample; RNA-seq gave roughly 75 to 1,400. DNase treatment preceded whole-transcriptome library preparation. Study observations and caveats: The sorted CD138-negative fraction was a mixed bone marrow immune population, not purified T cells.

This clonotype was detected only a few times. The target antigen is unknown. V lost 8 bases to trimming and J lost 0 bases, with 13 bases between them. The CDR3 sequence is 14 residues long. Germline lookup yields CDR1 MNHEY and CDR2 SVGAGI. This library used roughly 370 ng RNA and molecular barcoded adaptors spanning alpha/delta and beta/gamma chains. Each CDR3 protein gets one entry after TCRdb re-called the reads with MiXCR. The sample includes some 130,000 distinct CDR3 sequences, approximately 12% of them seen just once. Sequencing was done on a sample of a population of CD138-negative cells sorted from bone marrow. V usage is TRBV6-5 and J usage is TRBJ1-1; possible D gene TRBD1, 5 bases. This receptor was taken from a donor older than 35 with multiple myeloma. This chain's CDR3 is CASAFDRLNTEAFF. CDR3 coding DNA: TGTGCCAGCGCCTTTGACAGATTGAACACTGAAGCTTTCTTT.